This T cell receptor beta chain was profiled in a study of CD8+ T cells in alopecia areata. Findings and limits, study-wide: Affected scalp, especially in alopecia totalis/universalis, had a higher clonality than normal scalp did. Shared TCR sequences were less clear between patients than in mice, possibly partly from HLA diversity.

On this clone: Its antigen is unidentified.

Extracted from the samples, RNA was reverse transcribed into cDNA to serve as the sequencing template. The method was immunoSEQ multiplex PCR; TCRdb's version includes in-frame clones alone and lacks a portion of them. Of about 120,000 clones in the sample, roughly 63% are singletons; the top ten hold around 30%. Noted treatment: oral pan-JAK inhibitor, 5-10 mg twice daily. Using a FACSAria, the CD4+ and CD8+ T cells were sorted from the PBMCs. This CDR3 is 16 amino acids long. The ends lost 5 bases at V and 4 bases at J; junction bases unmatched: 8. In germline, CDR1 is SGHTA, CDR2 FQGNSA. This receptor was taken from a human donor with alopecia areata. The sample consisted of CD8+ T cells sorted from blood, taken at week 4, from a patient treated with tofacitinib. This sequence joins TRBV7-2 and TRBJ2-3, with 11 bases fitting TRBD2. As DNA, the CDR3 is TGTGCCAGCAGCCTCAGACTAGCGGGGCTACCAGATACGCAGTATTTT. Translation gives CASSLRLAGLPDTQYF.